This T cell receptor (beta chain) was recorded in a study of cytomegalovirus exposure and HLA in healthy donors (dated by TCRdb to the late 2010s). Background for the entire study: According to a later analysis, the 120 or so validation repertoires were produced on the same platform as the roughly 600 repertoires of the first cohort. The study aimed to test whether signatures of past pathogen exposure could be identified by cataloging public T cell receptors. Along with the roughly 670-subject first cohort, a separate validation cohort of around 120 different subjects was used. To predict cytomegalovirus infection status, the study combined high-throughput TCR immunosequencing, statistical association of individual TCRs with disease status, and machine learning. What the research found in general, with its limitations: A later analysis found that TCRs clustered in the first cohort also tended to co-occur in the roughly 110 validation repertoires, with roughly 95% of cluster scores above 0. A total of about 150 TCR beta chains were listed by the study as associated with cytomegalovirus. Most TCR sequences were seen in very few donors, while some public TCRs were found in many individuals. In both the original and validation cohorts, the classifier was reported to diagnose cytomegalovirus status with high specificity and sensitivity. The validation cohort had no HLA typing available for a later analysis, so co-occurrence within that cohort was assessed over all 120 or so repertoires. Three of the identified cytomegalovirus-associated TCR beta chains were confirmed in vitro to be specific for cytomegalovirus antigens. According to the authors, the approach could potentially be generalized to other disease states and immunological phenotypes.

The donors were included in the validation cohort of 90 to 150 subjects, a group kept apart from the approximately 650-subject first cohort. Receptor libraries were prepared by the immunoSEQ multiplex PCR assay. The source study handled its data this way. To diagnose cytomegalovirus status from the catalog of TCR beta chain sequences, a statistical classification framework was built. The source is immuneACCESS, and TCRdb retained only in-frame sequences with V and J called. Part of the clones is not carried over; for the studies checked, unresolved V genes explain less than half of this, and the remainder is unexplained. V and J calls plus clone size are reproduced from that table; the DNA served to infer D and trimming. The sample profile shows 85,000 to 90,000 clones; roughly 97% of them were found once. Over 0.7% of the sample is taken by the ten largest. The trim is 2 bases for V and 6 bases for J, with a gap of 19 bases between the germline ends. The CDR3 measures 16 amino acids from cysteine to phenylalanine. The sequence is cut down to CDR3 DNA, 48 bases in frame from base 1. CDR1 and CDR2, looked up from the germline V gene (reference sequence), are SEHNR and FQNEAQ.

A word on this clone: Its target antigen remains unknown. Base quality data are lacking; no much larger clone is found one base away.

The V gene is TRBV7-9 and the J gene is TRBJ1-1; 6 matching bases give a weak D call of TRBD1. Specimen: PBMCs. The sequence was obtained from a man between 18 and 35 years old in good health and CMV-seronegative. Here is the DNA: TGTGCCAGCAGCTTATCGACAGGCCGCCTTAAGGCTGAAGCTTTCTTT. It encodes CASSLSTGRLKAEAFF.